Presented here are 29 T cell receptor beta chains from one specimen sequenced in a study of PD-1 blockade in classical Hodgkin lymphoma. No patient escaped relapse after autologous stem cell transplantation, and brentuximab vedotin exposure varied. Produced via immunoSEQ multiplex PCR; TCRdb's table is partial and in-frame only. Of some 60,000 clones listed, 80% to 90% were seen once; the top ten hold 14% to 15%. This specimen was peripheral blood mononuclear cells (PBMCs), taken at baseline. These receptors were collected from a human donor with classical Hodgkin lymphoma.

The V call is TRBV7-3, the J call TRBJ2-1, with 8 bases fitting TRBD2. The length of the CDR3 is 13 residues. Losses at the gene ends were 2 bases for V and 15 bases for J; bases not matched to a gene: 9. Germline CDR1 and CDR2: SGHTA and FQGTGA. CDR3 protein: CASSLVSGLVRFF. The CDR3 nucleotides are TGTGCCAGCAGCTTAGTGTCGGGACTAGTAAGGTTCTTC.

The J gene is TRBJ2-7, the V gene TRBV7-9; 7 bases are shared with TRBD1. This CDR3 spans 13 amino acids. The J segment lost 5 bases and the V segment lost 5 bases, leaving 6 bases of the junction unmatched. The germline CDR1 and CDR2 sequences are SEHNR and FQNEAQ (reference sequence). The CDR3 loop reads CASSSDRAHEQYF. DNA of the CDR3: TGTGCCAGCAGCAGTGACAGGGCCCACGAGCAGTACTTC.

This clone occurred once. V gene TRBV7-9 combines with J gene TRBJ2-1; 7 nucleotides line up with TRBD1. This CDR3 spans 13 amino acids. CDR1 SEHNR and CDR2 FQNEAQ come from the germline V gene (reference sequence). After removal of 6 bases from V and 6 bases from J, the junction contained 5 bases not matched to a gene. CDR3 in DNA: TGTGCCAGCAGTCGGTCAGGGGGCAATGAGCAGTTCTTC. Protein product: CASSRSGGNEQFF.

The J gene is TRBJ2-1, the V gene TRBV5-1; D possibly corresponds to TRBD2 (6 bases). This CDR3 has 17 residues. V was cut by 0 bases and J by 3 bases, with 16 bases left in between. Looked up from germline, CDR1 is SGHRS and CDR2 is YFSETQ. This CDR3 reads CASSLAGGGTFYNEQFF. The DNA for the CDR3 is TGCGCCAGCAGCTTGGCCGGTGGGGGGACTTTCTACAATGAGCAGTTCTTC. Variable domain in full (rest from reference TRBV5-1 and TRBJ2-1): KAGVTQTPRYLIKTRGQQVTLSCSPISGHRSVSWYQQTPGQGLQFLFEYFSETQRNKGNFPGRFSGRQFSNSRSEMNVSTLELGDSALYLCASSLAGGGTFYNEQFFGPGTRLTVL.

V is TRBV5-1 and J is TRBJ1-3; 7 positions agree with TRBD1. The CDR3 sequence is 18 residues long. Trimming cost V 2 bases and J 0 bases; bases outside gene matches: 11. Germline V lookup: CDR1 SGHRS, CDR2 YFSETQ. The DNA of the CDR3 is TGCGCCAGCAGCTTAACTACCGGGACAGTGCTCTCTGGAAACACCATATATTTT. Translated, it gives CASSLTTGTVLSGNTIYF.

The table lists this clone with a few counts. CDR3 sequence: CASAILLAPRLRDTEAFF. The CDR3 nucleotides read TGTGCCAGCGCCATCCTCTTGGCGCCTAGATTGCGGGACACTGAAGCTTTCTTT. The chain employs TRBV18 and TRBJ1-1, with D unclear. CDR1 and CDR2 from the germline V gene are KGHSH and LQKENI. V was trimmed by 8 bases and J by 3 bases, leaving 28 bases between them. This CDR3 is 18 amino acids long.

CDR3 loop: CASSPGQGFGYNSPLHF. CDR3 DNA sequence: TGTGCCAGCAGCCCGGGACAAGGGTTTGGGTACAATTCACCCCTCCACTTT. This chain joins TRBV2 and TRBJ1-6; D may be TRBD1 (6 bases). The CDR3 spans 17 residues. Trimming took 6 bases from V and 7 from J, leaving 22 bases between them. Germline CDR1 and CDR2: SNHLY and FYNNEI.

V is TRBV7-3 and J is TRBJ1-1; D might be TRBD1 (6 bases). Deletions cut 2 bases from V and 4 bases from J, with 8 bases between. Per the germline V gene, CDR1 is SGHTA and CDR2 is FQGTGA. This CDR3 has 13 amino acids. In DNA form, the CDR3 reads TGTGCCAGCAGCTTATCAGGGGCCACTGAAGCTTTCTTT. It encodes CASSLSGATEAFF.

The rearrangement uses TRBV23-1 and TRBJ1-3; no definite D call. TRBV23-1 is reported as an ORF; its role is uncertain. This CDR3 contains 17 residues. The V end lost 4 bases, the J end lost 7 bases, and 23 bases lay between the germline ends. The DNA for the CDR3 is TGCGCCAGCAGTCCCCCCCCGTCGCGGAGGACGGTGAACACCATATATTTT. It is translated as CASSPPPSRRTVNTIYF.

The genes are TRBV7-2 and TRBJ1-2, with 7 bases that match TRBD1. The junction had 6 bases not matched to a gene; V was cut back by 1 base and J by 7 bases. CDR3 length: 14 residues. Germline V lookup: CDR1 SGHTA, CDR2 FQGNSA. The CDR3 DNA is TGTGCCAGCAGCTTAGACAGGGGCTTTGGTGGCTACACCTTC. Translating it yields CASSLDRGFGGYTF.

The V call is TRBV27, the J call TRBJ2-2; weak D call: TRBD2 (5 bases). The CDR3 is made up of 14 amino acids. CDR1 and CDR2 (germline): MNHEY, SMNVEV (reference sequence). Trimming removed 5 bases at V and 1 base at J, with 8 bases between. The CDR3 DNA sequence: TGTGCCAGCAGTCATGGACTGAACACCGGGGAGCTGTTTTTT. It encodes CASSHGLNTGELFF.

The gene calls are TRBV18 and TRBJ1-1, with TRBD1 matching 7 bases. The CDR3 consists of 17 residues. The V gene's germline CDR1 is KGHSH and CDR2 LQKENI. V shed 1 base and J 1 base; nucleotides not matched to a gene: 9. The DNA for the CDR3 is TGTGCCAGCTCACCACGCTTGGCAGGGGGGAAGAACACTGAAGCTTTCTTT. Amino acids: CASSPRLAGGKNTEAFF.

The chain couples TRBV6-5 to TRBJ2-5, with 7 bases identical to TRBD2. Germline V gene data show CDR1 as MNHEY and CDR2 as SVGAGI. V was clipped by 6 bases and J by 7 bases; unmatched bases: 11. CDR3 length equals 14 residues. CDR3: CASSATSALGTQYF. The CDR3 nucleotides are TGTGCCAGCAGCGCCACTAGCGCCCTGGGGACCCAGTACTTC.

This chain connects TRBV2 to TRBJ2-3; D call uncertain. The CDR3 runs to 15 residues. V was cut by 7 bases and J by 0 bases, with 14 bases left in between. From germline, CDR1 is SNHLY and CDR2 FYNNEI. The CDR3 sequence is CASTSEASSTDTQYF. The CDR3 nucleotides read TGTGCCAGCACGTCGGAAGCGTCTAGCACAGATACGCAGTATTTT.

This CDR3 is CSVRDQGVGRPQHF. The CDR3 DNA is TGCAGCGTTCGAGACCAGGGGGTAGGAAGGCCCCAGCATTTT. The rearrangement joins TRBV29-1 to TRBJ1-5; 7 bases align to TRBD1. Looked up from germline, CDR1 is SQVTM and CDR2 is ANQGSEA. This CDR3 spans 14 amino acids. The J segment lost 9 bases and the V segment lost 5 bases, leaving 13 bases of the junction unmatched.

The V call is TRBV27, the J call TRBJ2-7; 9 bases map to TRBD1. Per germline, CDR1 MNHEY and CDR2 SMNVEV (reference sequence). With 8 bases clipped from V and 4 bases from J, the junction kept 9 bases outside the gene matches. This CDR3 has 14 amino acids. This CDR3 is CASSLPGQGYEQYF. The CDR3 nucleotides are TGTGCCAGCTCCCTTCCGGGACAGGGTTACGAGCAGTACTTC.

The rearrangement joins TRBV6-5 to TRBJ2-1; D is possibly TRBD2 (5 bases). Per the germline V gene, CDR1 is MNHEY and CDR2 is SVGAGI. CDR3 length: 16 residues. V was pared by 4 bases and J by 6 bases, with 19 bases between. Here the CDR3 reads CASSFRGLYVSNEQFF. Here the CDR3 DNA reads TGTGCCAGCAGTTTCCGGGGTCTCTACGTGTCCAATGAGCAGTTCTTC.

V and J are TRBV7-6 and TRBJ1-1; possible D gene TRBD1, 5 bases. V lost 0 bases and J 4 bases, leaving 12 bases between the germline ends. The CDR3 length is 15 residues. Looked up from germline, CDR1 is SGHVS and CDR2 is FNYEAQ. Written as DNA, the CDR3 is TGTGCCAGCAGCTTAGCAATGGGGGAGGCCACTGAAGCTTTCTTT. Its protein product is CASSLAMGEATEAFF.

V gene TRBV19 combines with J gene TRBJ1-1, with TRBD1 matching 10 bases. CDR3 size: 16 residues. The junction had 10 bases not matched to a gene; V was cut back by 5 bases and J by 4 bases. CDR1 is LNHDA and CDR2 is SQIVND in the germline V gene (reference sequence). The CDR3 here is CASSFLPTGGFTEAFF. CDR3 bases: TGTGCCAGTAGTTTCCTGCCGACAGGGGGCTTCACTGAAGCTTTCTTT.

This CDR3 reads CASSIVLQGGYNSPLHF. Written as DNA, the CDR3 is TGTGCCAGTAGTATAGTTTTGCAGGGTGGATATAATTCACCCCTCCACTTT. This chain links TRBV19 with TRBJ1-6, with D possibly TRBD1 on 5 matching bases. This CDR3 spans 17 amino acids. Germline V gene lookup returns CDR1 LNHDA and CDR2 SQIVND (reference sequence). Trimming shortened V by 1 base and J by 4 bases, and 14 bases separated the two germline ends.

The rearrangement uses TRBV2 and TRBJ1-3; 7 bases are a match to TRBD1. In germline, CDR1 is SNHLY, CDR2 FYNNEI. CDR3 length: 16 amino acids. The V segment lost 5 bases and the J segment 0 bases; nucleotides outside the gene matches: 7. CDR3 sequence (DNA): TGTGCCAGCAGTCGGGACAGACCATTCTCTGGAAACACCATATATTTT. Translating it yields CASSRDRPFSGNTIYF.

This clone was seen just once. The rearrangement uses TRBV6-5 and TRBJ1-1; D gene ambiguous. V lost 4 bases, J lost 3 bases, and 15 bases lay in between. The CDR3 contains 15 residues. Looked up from germline, CDR1 is MNHEY and CDR2 is SVGAGI. The CDR3, as DNA: TGTGCCAGCAGTTTAAACGGATCTCCCCACACTGAAGCTTTCTTT. It specifies CASSLNGSPHTEAFF.

The CDR3 DNA reads as TGTGCCAGCAGCTTAGCGGGCTATGGCTACACCTTC. It encodes CASSLAGYGYTF. The gene calls are TRBV11-2 and TRBJ1-2; D gene unclear. Germline assignment: CDR1 SGHAT and CDR2 FQNNGV. The CDR3 runs to 12 residues. Trimming stripped 1 base from V and 4 bases from J, with 4 bases between. Using reference TRBV11-2 and TRBJ1-2 for the parts outside the CDR3, the full variable domain is EAGVAQSPRYKIIEKRQSVAFWCNPISGHATLYWYQQILGQGPKLLIQFQNNGVVDDSQLPKDRFSAERLKGVDSTLKIQPAKLEDSAVYLCASSLAGYGYTFGSGTRLTVV.

CDR3 residues: CASSFWAGDSNQPQHF. The CDR3 DNA sequence: TGTGCCAGCAGTTTTTGGGCAGGGGATAGCAATCAGCCCCAGCATTTT. V and J are TRBV28 and TRBJ1-5; tentative D call: TRBD1 (6 bases). The CDR3 length is 16 residues. Trimming pared 3 bases from V and 0 bases from J, leaving 12 bases between. Germline assignment: CDR1 MDHEN and CDR2 SYDVKM.

This chain connects TRBV11-2 to TRBJ2-7; TRBD2 matches 11 bases. Germline V lookup: CDR1 SGHAT, CDR2 FQNNGV. V lost 2 bases, J lost 4 bases, and 4 bases stayed unmatched. The CDR3 is 15 amino acids. The CDR3 protein is CASSLRRTSGYEQYF. The CDR3 nucleotides are TGTGCCAGCAGCTTAAGAAGGACTAGCGGGTACGAGCAGTACTTC.

The chain uses TRBV25-1 and TRBJ1-2, with a possible D match to TRBD1 (6 bases). V was trimmed by 1 base and J by 5 bases, leaving 11 bases between them. Germline CDR1 reads MGHDK; CDR2 reads SYGVNS. The length of the CDR3 is 14 residues. CDR3 nucleotide sequence: TGTGCCAGCAGTGAATGGTTAACAGGGTATGGCTACACCTTC. Translated: CASSEWLTGYGYTF.

V and J are TRBV6-1 and TRBJ1-5, with D hard to call. The CDR3 consists of 14 residues. CDR1 and CDR2 (germline): MNHNS, SASEGT. V was clipped by 0 bases and J by 4 bases, with 7 bases between them. The CDR3 here is CASSEAGSNQPQHF. The CDR3 nucleotides are TGTGCCAGCAGTGAAGCGGGATCAAATCAGCCCCAGCATTTT.

The J gene is TRBJ2-7, the V gene TRBV7-9, with TRBD1 as a possible D gene (6 bases). V was cut by 5 bases and J by 2 bases, with 19 bases left in between. Germline assignment: CDR1 SEHNR and CDR2 FQNEAQ (reference sequence). The CDR3 is 16 residues long. The CDR3 protein is CASSPLGTPRPYEQYF. For the CDR3, the DNA is TGTGCCAGCAGCCCATTGGGGACACCCCGACCCTACGAGCAGTACTTC.

The J gene is TRBJ1-2, the V gene TRBV6-5; D ambiguous. V shed 5 bases and J shed 4 bases, with 14 bases lying between them. Germline lookup yields CDR1 MNHEY and CDR2 SVGAGI. The CDR3 is 14 amino acids. The CDR3 DNA reads TGTGCCAGCAGTGGCCGGGTCCCACTCTATGGCTACACCTTC. Translation gives CASSGRVPLYGYTF.